This T cell receptor (beta chain) was identified in a study of CD8 T cells in ankylosing spondylitis (TCRdb year 2017). About the full investigation: To find TCR variants linked to disease, the study profiled T cell receptor beta repertoires in ankylosing spondylitis patients and healthy donors. The whole study cohort included about a hundred healthy donors and around 24 ankylosing spondylitis patients. Samples of peripheral blood were taken, and for ankylosing spondylitis patients, synovial fluid was collected as well. Broad study findings and their caveats: The disease-linked clones were reported as significantly enriched in matched synovial fluid samples from ankylosing spondylitis patients. Some motif variants had previously been reported in the synovial fluid and blood of reactive arthritis patients, which suggests shared mechanisms of disease initiation. The disease-linked clones had a CD8+ phenotype and were found at relatively low frequencies in peripheral blood. A TCR beta motif of about eight highly homologous amino acid variants appeared characteristic of blood from ankylosing spondylitis patients.

The junction carries 14 bases between V and J, which are trimmed by 5 bases and 1 base respectively. The germline V gene (reference sequence) sets CDR1 to SEHNR and CDR2 to FQNEAQ. The CDR3 contains 15 residues, cysteine and phenylalanine counted. Kept here is only the CDR3 DNA, which spans 45 bases and is read in frame from base 1. The sample holds many counts of this clonotype. Its antigen is still unknown. Base qualities are missing; no much larger clone stands one base away. Sequencing relied on an Illumina HiSeq 2500. Quantitative 5'-RACE with molecular barcodes was the method used to prepare the TCR beta libraries. Under the source paper's analysis protocol: A new computational method, built on a probabilistic model of VDJ rearrangement, was used to identify disease-linked TCR variants. TCRdb ran its own pipeline on the public reads, namely fastp trimming at Q25 and MiXCR clone calling, and kept in-frame beta chains. All rows with the same CDR3 protein become a single entry with the most common DNA and genes. The V and J calls were determined by TCRdb, not by the authors. Counted in this sample were under 400,000 distinct CDR3 sequences; 11% of them appeared once. About 10% of the sample belongs to the ten largest clones.

Recombination joined TRBV7-9 with TRBJ2-5, with the D gene uncertain. The source of this sequence is a female donor with ankylosing spondylitis or in good health (not recorded which). The sample comprised blood, either unsorted or a sorted T cell fraction (not recorded which). CDR3 sequence: CASSRIEVSQETQYF. The bases read TGTGCCAGCAGCCGAATAGAGGTCTCCCAAGAGACCCAGTACTTC.